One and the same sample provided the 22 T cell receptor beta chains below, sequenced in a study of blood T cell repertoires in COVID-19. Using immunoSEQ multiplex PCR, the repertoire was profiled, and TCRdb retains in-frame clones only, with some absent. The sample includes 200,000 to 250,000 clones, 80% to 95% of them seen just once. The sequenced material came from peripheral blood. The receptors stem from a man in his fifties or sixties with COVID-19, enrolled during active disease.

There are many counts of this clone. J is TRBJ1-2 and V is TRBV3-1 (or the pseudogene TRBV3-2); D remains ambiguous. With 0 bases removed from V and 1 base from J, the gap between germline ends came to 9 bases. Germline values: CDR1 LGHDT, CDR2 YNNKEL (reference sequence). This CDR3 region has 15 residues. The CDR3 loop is CASSQDQRLNYGYTF. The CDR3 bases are TGTGCCAGCAGCCAAGATCAGCGACTTAACTATGGCTACACCTTC.

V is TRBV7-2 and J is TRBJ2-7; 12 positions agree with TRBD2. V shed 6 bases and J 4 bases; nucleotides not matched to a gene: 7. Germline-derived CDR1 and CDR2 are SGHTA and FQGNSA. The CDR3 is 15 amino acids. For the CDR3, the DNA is TGTGCCAGCAGTCTTACTAGCGGGAGGCATTACGAGCAGTACTTC. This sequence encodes CASSLTSGRHYEQYF.

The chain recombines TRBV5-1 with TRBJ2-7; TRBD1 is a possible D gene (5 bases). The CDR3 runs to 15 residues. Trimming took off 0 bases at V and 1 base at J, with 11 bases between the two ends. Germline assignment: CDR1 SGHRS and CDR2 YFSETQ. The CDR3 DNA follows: TGCGCCAGCAGCTTGGCTGTGACAGATTCCTACGAGCAGTACTTC. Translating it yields CASSLAVTDSYEQYF.

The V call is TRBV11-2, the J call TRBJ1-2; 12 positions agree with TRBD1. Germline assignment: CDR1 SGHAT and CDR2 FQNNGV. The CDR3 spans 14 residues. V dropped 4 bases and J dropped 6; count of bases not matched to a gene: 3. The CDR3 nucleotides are TGTGCCAGCAGCTGGGGACAGGGGGCCGATGGCTACACCTTC. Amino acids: CASSWGQGADGYTF.

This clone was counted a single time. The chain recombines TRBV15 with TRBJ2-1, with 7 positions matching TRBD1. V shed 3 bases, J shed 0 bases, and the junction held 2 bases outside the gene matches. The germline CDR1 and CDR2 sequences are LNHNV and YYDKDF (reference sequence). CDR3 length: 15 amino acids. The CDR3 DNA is TGTGCCACCAGCAGTACAGGGGCCTCCTACAATGAGCAGTTCTTC. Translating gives CATSSTGASYNEQFF.

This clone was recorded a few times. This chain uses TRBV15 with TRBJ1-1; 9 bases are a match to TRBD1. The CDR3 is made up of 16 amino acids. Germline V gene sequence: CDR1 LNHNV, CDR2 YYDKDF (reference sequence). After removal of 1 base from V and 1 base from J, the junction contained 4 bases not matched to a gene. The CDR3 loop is CATSRGQGGRNTEAFF. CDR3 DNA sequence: TGTGCCACCAGCAGAGGACAGGGGGGGCGGAACACTGAAGCTTTCTTT.

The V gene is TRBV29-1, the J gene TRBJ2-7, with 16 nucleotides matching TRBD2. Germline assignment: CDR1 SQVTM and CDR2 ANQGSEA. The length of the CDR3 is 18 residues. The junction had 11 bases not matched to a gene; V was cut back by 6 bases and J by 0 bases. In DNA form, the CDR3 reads TGCAGCGTAGCCAGAGGGACTAGCGGGGGGGCAAGCTCCTACGAGCAGTACTTC. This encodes CSVARGTSGGASSYEQYF.

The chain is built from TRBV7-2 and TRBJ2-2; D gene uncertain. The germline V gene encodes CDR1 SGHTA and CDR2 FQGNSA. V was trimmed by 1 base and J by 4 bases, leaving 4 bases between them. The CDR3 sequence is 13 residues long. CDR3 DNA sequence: TGTGCCAGCAGCTTAGTTAGCACCGGGGAGCTGTTTTTT. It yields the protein CASSLVSTGELFF.

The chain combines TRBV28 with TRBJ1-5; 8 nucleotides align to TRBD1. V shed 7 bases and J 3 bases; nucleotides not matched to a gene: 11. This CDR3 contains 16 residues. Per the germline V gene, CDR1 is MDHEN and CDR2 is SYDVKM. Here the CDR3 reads CASTPTGVNLNQPQHF. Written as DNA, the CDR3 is TGTGCCAGCACCCCGACAGGGGTAAACCTCAATCAGCCCCAGCATTTT. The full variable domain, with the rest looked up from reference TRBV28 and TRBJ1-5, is DVKVTQSSRYLVKRTGEKVFLECVQDMDHENMFWYRQDPGLGLRLIYFSYDVKMKEKGDIPEGYSVSREKKERFSLILESASTNQTSMYLCASTPTGVNLNQPQHFGDGTRLSIL.

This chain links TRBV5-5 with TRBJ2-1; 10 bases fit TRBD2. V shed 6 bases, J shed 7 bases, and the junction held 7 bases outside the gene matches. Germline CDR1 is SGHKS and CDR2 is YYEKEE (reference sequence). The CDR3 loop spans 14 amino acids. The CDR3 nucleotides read TGTGCCAGCACCCCGGGACTAGCGTTTAATGAGCAGTTCTTC. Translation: CASTPGLAFNEQFF.

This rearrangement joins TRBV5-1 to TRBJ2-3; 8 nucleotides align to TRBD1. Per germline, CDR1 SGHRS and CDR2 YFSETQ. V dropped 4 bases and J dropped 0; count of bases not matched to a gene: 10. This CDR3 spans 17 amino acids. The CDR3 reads CASSPGQGSISTDTQYF. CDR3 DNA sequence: TGCGCCAGCAGCCCAGGACAGGGTAGCATTAGCACAGATACGCAGTATTTT.

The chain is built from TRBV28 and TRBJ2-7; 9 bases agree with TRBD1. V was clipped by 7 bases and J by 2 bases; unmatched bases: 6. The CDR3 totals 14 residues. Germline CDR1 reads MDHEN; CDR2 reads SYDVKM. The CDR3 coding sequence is TGTGCCAGCAACAGGGGGCCAGGGACCTACGAGCAGTACTTC. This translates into CASNRGPGTYEQYF.

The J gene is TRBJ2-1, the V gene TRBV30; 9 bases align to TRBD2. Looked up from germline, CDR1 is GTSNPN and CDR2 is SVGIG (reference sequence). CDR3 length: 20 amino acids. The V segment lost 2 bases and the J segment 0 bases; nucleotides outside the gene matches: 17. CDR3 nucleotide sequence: TGTGCCTGGAGTCCCAAACCGGGGGGGCTTAGCGGGAGCTCCTACAATGAGCAGTTCTTC. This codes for CAWSPKPGGLSGSSYNEQFF.

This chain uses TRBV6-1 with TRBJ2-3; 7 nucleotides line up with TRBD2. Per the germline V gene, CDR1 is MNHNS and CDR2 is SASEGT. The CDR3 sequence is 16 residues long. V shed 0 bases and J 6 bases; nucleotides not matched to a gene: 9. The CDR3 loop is CASSEALLRGVDTQYF. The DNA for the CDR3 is TGTGCCAGCAGTGAAGCGCTTCTACGGGGGGTCGATACGCAGTATTTT.

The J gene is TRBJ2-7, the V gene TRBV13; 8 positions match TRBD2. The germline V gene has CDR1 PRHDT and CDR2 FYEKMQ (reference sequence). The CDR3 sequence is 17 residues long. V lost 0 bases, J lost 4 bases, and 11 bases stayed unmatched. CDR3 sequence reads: CASSLGGGAVSGYEQYF. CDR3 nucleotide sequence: TGTGCCAGCAGCTTAGGCGGGGGGGCCGTATCTGGATACGAGCAGTACTTC.

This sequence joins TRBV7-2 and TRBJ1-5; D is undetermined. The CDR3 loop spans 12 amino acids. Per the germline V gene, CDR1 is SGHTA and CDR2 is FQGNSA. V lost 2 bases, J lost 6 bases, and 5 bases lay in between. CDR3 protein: CASSLYSQPQHF. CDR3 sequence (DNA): TGTGCCAGCAGCTTATACAGTCAGCCCCAGCATTTT.

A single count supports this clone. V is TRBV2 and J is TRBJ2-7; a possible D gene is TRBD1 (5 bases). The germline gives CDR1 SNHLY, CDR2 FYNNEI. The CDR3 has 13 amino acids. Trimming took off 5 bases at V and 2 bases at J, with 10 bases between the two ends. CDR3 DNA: TGTGCCAGCAGTAGGGGTTGGACCTACGAGCAGTACTTC. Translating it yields CASSRGWTYEQYF.

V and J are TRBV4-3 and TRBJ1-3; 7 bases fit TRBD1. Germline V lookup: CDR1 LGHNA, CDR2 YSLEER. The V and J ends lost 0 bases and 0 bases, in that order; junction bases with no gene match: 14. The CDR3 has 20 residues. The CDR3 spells CASSQDASKQGFSSGNTIYF. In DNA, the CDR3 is TGCGCCAGCAGCCAAGACGCCTCAAAACAGGGGTTTAGCTCTGGAAACACCATATATTTT.

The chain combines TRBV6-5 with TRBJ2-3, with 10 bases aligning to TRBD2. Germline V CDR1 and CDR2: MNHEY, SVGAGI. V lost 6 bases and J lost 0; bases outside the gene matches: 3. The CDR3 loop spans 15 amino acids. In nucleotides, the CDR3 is TGTGCCAGCAGGGATAGCGGGGGGAGCACAGATACGCAGTATTTT. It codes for CASRDSGGSTDTQYF.

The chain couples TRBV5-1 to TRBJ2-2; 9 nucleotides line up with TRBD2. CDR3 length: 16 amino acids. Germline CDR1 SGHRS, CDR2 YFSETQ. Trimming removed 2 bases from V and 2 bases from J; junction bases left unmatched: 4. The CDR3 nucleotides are TGCGCCAGCAGCTTAGGTAGCGGGGGCAACACCGGGGAGCTGTTTTTT. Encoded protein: CASSLGSGGNTGELFF.

The DNA of the CDR3 is TGTGCCAGCAGCTTAAAAGGGACAGGCCCCTACGAGCAGTACTTC. It specifies CASSLKGTGPYEQYF. This chain joins TRBV13 and TRBJ2-7, with 8 positions matching TRBD1. Trimming at V came to 2 bases and at J to 2 bases, leaving 5 bases not matched to a gene. This CDR3 contains 15 residues. CDR1 PRHDT and CDR2 FYEKMQ come from the germline V gene (reference sequence).

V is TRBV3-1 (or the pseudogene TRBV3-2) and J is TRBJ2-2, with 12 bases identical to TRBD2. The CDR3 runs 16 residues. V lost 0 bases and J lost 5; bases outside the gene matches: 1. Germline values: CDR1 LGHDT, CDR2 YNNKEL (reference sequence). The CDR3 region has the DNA TGTGCCAGCAGCCAAGAGACTAGCGGGAGAACCGGGGAGCTGTTTTTT. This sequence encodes CASSQETSGRTGELFF.